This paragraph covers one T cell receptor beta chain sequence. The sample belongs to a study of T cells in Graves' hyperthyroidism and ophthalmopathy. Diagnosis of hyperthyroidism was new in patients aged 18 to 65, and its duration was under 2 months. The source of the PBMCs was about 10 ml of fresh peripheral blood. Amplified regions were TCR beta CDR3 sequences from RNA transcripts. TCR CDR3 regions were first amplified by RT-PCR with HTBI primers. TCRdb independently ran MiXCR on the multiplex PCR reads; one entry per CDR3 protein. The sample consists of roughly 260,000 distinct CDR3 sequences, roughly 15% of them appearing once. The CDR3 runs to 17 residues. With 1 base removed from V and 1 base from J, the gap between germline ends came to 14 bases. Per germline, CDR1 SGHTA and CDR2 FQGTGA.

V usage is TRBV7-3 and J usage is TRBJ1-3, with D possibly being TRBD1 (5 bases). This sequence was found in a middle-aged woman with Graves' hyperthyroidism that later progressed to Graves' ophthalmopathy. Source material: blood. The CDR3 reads CASSLIGALNSGNTIYF. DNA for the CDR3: TGTGCCAGCAGCTTAATCGGGGCCCTCAATTCTGGAAACACCATATATTTT.